These 30 T cell receptor beta chains originate from one sample sequenced in a study of cytomegalovirus exposure and HLA in healthy donors. Both 60 Vbeta primers and 13 Jbeta primers went into the PCR. Using immunoSEQ multiplex PCR, the repertoire was profiled, and TCRdb retains in-frame clones only, with some absent. The table includes around 140,000 clones, 70% to 80% detected once. Sequencing input: PBMCs. These receptors originate from a young woman in good health and CMV-seropositive.

In its sample, this clone was seen once. As DNA, the CDR3 is TGTGCCAGCAGACATACCGGGACAGGGTCGGATGGCTACACCTTC. Translated, it gives CASRHTGTGSDGYTF. V gene TRBV6-5 combines with J gene TRBJ1-2, with 9 bases matching TRBD1. Germline V gene data show CDR1 as MNHEY and CDR2 as SVGAGI. V trimming: 6 bases; J trimming: 6 bases; junction bases outside the gene matches: 11. This CDR3 is built from 15 residues.

V usage is TRBV14 and J usage is TRBJ2-7; no clear D gene. The CDR3 contains 13 residues. Between the trimmed V and J ends, which lost 1 base and 4 bases, there was a span of 8 bases. Germline V CDR1 and CDR2: SGHDN, FVKESK. CDR3 DNA: TGTGCCAGCAGCCAAGGCAACTTTTACGAGCAGTACTTC. Translation gives CASSQGNFYEQYF.

The chain is built from TRBV7-9 and TRBJ1-1; D is undetermined. This CDR3 is 11 amino acids long. Germline V lookup: CDR1 SEHNR, CDR2 FQNEAQ (reference sequence). V was cut by 1 base and J by 11 bases, with 8 bases left in between. As DNA, the CDR3 is TGTGCCAGCAGCTTAGAGGAGAGGGCTTTCTTT. It translates to CASSLEERAFF. The full variable domain, completed using reference TRBV7-9 and TRBJ1-1, is DTGVSQNPRHKITKRGQNVTFRCDPISEHNRLYWYRQTLGQGPEFLTYFQNEAQLEKSRLLSDRFSAERPKGSFSTLEIQRTEQGDSAMYLCASSLEERAFFGQGTRLTVV.

This chain uses TRBV5-4 with TRBJ2-1, with 8 bases matching TRBD2. V gave up 3 bases and J gave up 8 bases; unmatched junction bases: 7. The germline V gene has CDR1 SGHNT and CDR2 YYREEE (reference sequence). CDR3 length: 14 residues. CDR3 amino acids: CASSSPGGRDEQFF. The CDR3 bases are TGTGCCAGCAGCTCCCCGGGGGGGCGAGATGAGCAGTTCTTC.

V and J are TRBV7-2 and TRBJ2-2; TRBD2 matches 7 bases. From germline, CDR1 is SGHTA and CDR2 FQGNSA. J lost 0 bases, V lost 3 bases, and 1 base had no gene match. The CDR3 runs to 15 residues. CDR3 DNA sequence: TGTGCCAGCAGCTTGAGCGGGGCGAACACCGGGGAGCTGTTTTTT. Encoded protein: CASSLSGANTGELFF.

This clone was seen only once. V and J are TRBV2 and TRBJ1-5, with TRBD1 as a possible D gene (5 bases). Trimming shortened V by 7 bases and J by 7 bases, and 17 bases separated the two germline ends. CDR1 and CDR2 from the germline V gene are SNHLY and FYNNEI. There are 14 residues in the CDR3. CDR3 in amino acids: CASKARDHNQPQHF. The CDR3 DNA is TGTGCCAGCAAGGCCAGGGATCATAACCAGCCCCAGCATTTT.

J is TRBJ1-5 and V is TRBV4-2, with a tentative D call TRBD1 (5 bases). V was pared by 1 base and J by 0 bases, with 10 bases between. This CDR3 comprises 16 residues. Germline V gives CDR1 LGHNA, CDR2 YNFKEQ. CDR3 bases: TGTGCCAGCAGCCAAGGGGGCCGAAATAGCAATCAGCCCCAGCATTTT. It translates to CASSQGGRNSNQPQHF.

This clone has only one observation. The chain uses TRBV6-5 and TRBJ1-2, with no clear D. Between the trimmed V and J ends, which lost 3 bases and 8 bases, there was a span of 13 bases. Germline V gene sequence: CDR1 MNHEY, CDR2 SVGAGI. This CDR3 spans 13 amino acids. CDR3 sequence: CASSYYSTGGYTF. The DNA of the CDR3 is TGTGCCAGCAGTTATTACAGCACGGGGGGCTACACCTTC.

This chain connects TRBV28 to TRBJ1-4; D is perhaps TRBD1 (6 bases). The CDR3 length is 17 residues. Germline V gene lookup returns CDR1 MDHEN and CDR2 SYDVKM. V lost 5 bases and J 6 bases, leaving 22 bases between the germline ends. The DNA for the CDR3 is TGTGCCAGCAGTAGATTAGGCTGGGACATGAGGGATGAAAAACTGTTTTTT. Translating it yields CASSRLGWDMRDEKLFF.

The rearrangement joins TRBV5-1 to TRBJ1-3; possibly TRBD1 for D (6 bases). Trimming stripped 7 bases from V and 0 bases from J, with 14 bases between. The CDR3 is made up of 15 amino acids. CDR1 and CDR2 from the germline V gene are SGHRS and YFSETQ. The chain's CDR3 is CASARGPLSGNTIYF. DNA for the CDR3: TGCGCCAGCGCCAGGGGCCCACTCTCTGGAAACACCATATATTTT.

This chain connects TRBV29-1 to TRBJ2-1; weak D call: TRBD1 (5 bases). V dropped 7 bases and J dropped 5 bases, with 6 bases sitting between them. This CDR3 has 10 residues. Germline values: CDR1 SQVTM, CDR2 ANQGSEA. This CDR3 reads CSGGHNEQFF. The DNA for the CDR3 is TGCAGCGGGGGCCACAATGAGCAGTTCTTC.

DNA for the CDR3: TGCAGCGCCGACTCAGCAGGGGGCATTGGCTACACCTTC. Protein: CSADSAGGIGYTF. The chain has TRBV29-1 and TRBJ1-2, with 8 bases matching TRBD1. Germline-derived CDR1 and CDR2 are SQVTM and ANQGSEA. The CDR3 is 13 residues long. Trimming took 7 bases from V and 7 from J; bases not matched to a gene: 11.

The V and J genes are TRBV27 and TRBJ1-5, with 7 bases identical to TRBD1. From germline, CDR1 is MNHEY and CDR2 SMNVEV (reference sequence). V shed 5 bases and J 6 bases; nucleotides not matched to a gene: 7. This CDR3 contains 14 residues. The CDR3 here is CASSLQGIGQPQHF. The CDR3 nucleotides are TGTGCCAGCAGTCTACAGGGGATTGGTCAGCCCCAGCATTTT.

The V call is TRBV6-5, the J call TRBJ2-2; D gene ambiguous. Looked up from germline, CDR1 is MNHEY and CDR2 is SVGAGI. This CDR3 spans 13 amino acids. Trimming cost V 5 bases and J 6 bases, with 10 bases left between them. The CDR3 loop is CASSSTVAGELFF. The CDR3 DNA is TGTGCCAGCAGTAGCACAGTAGCCGGGGAGCTGTTTTTT.

The J gene is TRBJ2-5, the V gene TRBV15, with TRBD1 matching 7 bases. J lost 5 bases, V lost 4 bases, and 19 bases had no gene match. The CDR3 runs to 18 residues. Germline loops: CDR1 LNHNV, CDR2 YYDKDF (reference sequence). The CDR3 bases are TGTGCCACCAGCAAATCGGTCGACAGGGACACAAACAGGGAGACCCAGTACTTC. The encoded protein is CATSKSVDRDTNRETQYF.

This clone was recorded only once. This rearrangement joins TRBV4-2 to TRBJ2-5, with TRBD2 identical over 8 bases. The CDR3 is 16 amino acids. V trimming: 0 bases; J trimming: 5 bases; junction bases outside the gene matches: 8. Germline CDR1 LGHNA, CDR2 YNFKEQ. The DNA of the CDR3 is TGTGCCAGCAGCCAAGAGATCGGGGGGGGCGGCGAGACCCAGTACTTC. It yields the protein CASSQEIGGGGETQYF.

The V and J genes are TRBV27 and TRBJ1-5, with TRBD1 matching 7 bases. V lost 7 bases to trimming and J lost 7 bases; unmatched junction nucleotides: 10. This CDR3 is 14 amino acids long. CDR1 and CDR2 (germline): MNHEY, SMNVEV (reference sequence). CDR3 residues: CASTESPGGQPQHF. For the CDR3, the DNA is TGTGCCAGCACCGAGTCCCCAGGGGGGCAGCCCCAGCATTTT.

The chain combines TRBV6-1 with TRBJ1-5; D unresolved. The CDR3 totals 14 residues. V lost 2 bases and J lost 7, with 12 bases in between. Germline V gene sequence: CDR1 MNHNS, CDR2 SASEGT. The DNA of the CDR3 is TGTGCCAGCAGTGAAATTGAGGGTAGGCAGCCCCAGCATTTT. Translated, it gives CASSEIEGRQPQHF.

The V call is TRBV5-1, the J call TRBJ2-1; 7 bases match TRBD2. The CDR3 has 15 residues. CDR1 and CDR2 from the germline V gene are SGHRS and YFSETQ. Germline trimming cut 4 bases from V and 7 bases from J; bases unmatched to any gene: 11. The CDR3 loop is CASSPSGLVRNEQFF. DNA of the CDR3: TGCGCCAGCAGCCCAAGCGGACTAGTTAGGAATGAGCAGTTCTTC.

J is TRBJ2-3 and V is TRBV11-2; D uncertain. In germline, CDR1 is SGHAT, CDR2 FQNNGV. This CDR3 is built from 12 residues. Trimming took 5 bases from V and 2 from J, leaving 5 bases between them. The CDR3 here is CASSRFTDTQYF. CDR3 bases: TGTGCCAGCAGCCGGTTCACAGATACGCAGTATTTT.

The gene calls are TRBV4-1 and TRBJ2-3, with D unclear. The CDR3 totals 13 residues. The germline CDR1 and CDR2 sequences are MGHRA and YSYEKL. Trimming left V 1 base short and J 4 bases short, with 6 bases between. The CDR3 here is CASSQVRADTQYF. CDR3 coding DNA: TGCGCCAGCAGCCAAGTCCGAGCAGATACGCAGTATTTT.

The V and J genes are TRBV10-1 and TRBJ2-7; perhaps TRBD2 as D (6 bases). The germline gives CDR1 WNHNN, CDR2 SYGVQD (reference sequence). The V gene lost 0 bases and the J gene lost 7 bases, with 16 bases spanning the gap. CDR3 length: 15 amino acids. The CDR3 here is CASSESIRDFIEQYF. In DNA, the CDR3 is TGCGCCAGCAGTGAGTCGATCCGGGACTTTATAGAGCAGTACTTC.

This clone was counted a few times. The J gene is TRBJ2-5, the V gene TRBV7-9; the match to TRBD1 covers 8 bases. Germline CDR1 is SEHNR and CDR2 is FQNEAQ (reference sequence). The CDR3 runs to 15 residues. V lost 1 base, J lost 2 bases, and 3 bases stayed unmatched. CDR3 sequence (DNA): TGTGCCAGCAGCTTAGTCAGGGGGCTGCAAGAGACCCAGTACTTC. It yields the protein CASSLVRGLQETQYF.

This clone was counted between two and nine times. CDR3 sequence: CASSLGRTSGYTF. The CDR3 nucleotides read TGTGCCAGCAGCTTAGGTAGGACATCTGGCTACACCTTC. The genes are TRBV13 and TRBJ1-2; weak D call: TRBD1 (5 bases). With 0 bases removed from V and 7 bases from J, the gap between germline ends came to 9 bases. Germline V gene data show CDR1 as PRHDT and CDR2 as FYEKMQ (reference sequence). This CDR3 has 13 amino acids.

The gene calls are TRBV10-3 and TRBJ1-5; D is undetermined. The germline V gene encodes CDR1 ENHRY and CDR2 SYGVKD. The V gene lost 6 bases and the J gene lost 4 bases, with 10 bases spanning the gap. The CDR3 has 13 residues. Here the CDR3 reads CAIRDRENQPQHF. CDR3 DNA sequence: TGTGCCATCAGAGATAGGGAGAATCAGCCCCAGCATTTT.

This sequence joins TRBV7-2 and TRBJ1-6; 8 positions agree with TRBD1. The CDR3 consists of 15 residues. V gave up 5 bases and J gave up 3 bases; unmatched junction bases: 3. The V gene's germline CDR1 is SGHTA and CDR2 FQGNSA. This CDR3 reads CASSHGQGYNSPLHF. CDR3 nucleotides: TGTGCCAGCAGCCATGGACAGGGCTATAATTCACCCCTCCACTTT.

This chain joins TRBV4-1 and TRBJ1-4, with D tentatively TRBD1 (6 bases). Looked up from germline, CDR1 is MGHRA and CDR2 is YSYEKL. This CDR3 has 15 amino acids. The germline V and J ends were trimmed by 6 bases and 7 bases, with 18 bases remaining between them. In DNA form, the CDR3 reads TGCGCCAGCAGACGATCCGGAGACAGGTCTGAAAAACTGTTTTTT. It yields the protein CASRRSGDRSEKLFF.

The chain links TRBV19 to TRBJ2-7, with a weak D call TRBD2 (7 bases). This CDR3 contains 13 residues. V was trimmed by 8 bases and J by 7 bases, leaving 18 bases between them. Germline CDR1 reads LNHDA; CDR2 reads SQIVND (reference sequence). CDR3 in amino acids: CASRLGGRQEQYF. CDR3 DNA sequence: TGTGCCAGTCGTCTCGGGGGGCGGCAGGAGCAGTACTTC.

There are a few counts of this clone. The rearrangement joins TRBV6-1 to TRBJ1-1, with D possibly TRBD1 on 5 matching bases. The CDR3 covers 14 residues. Trimming left V 7 bases short and J 3 bases short, with 15 bases between. Germline V gene sequence: CDR1 MNHNS, CDR2 SASEGT. The chain's CDR3 is CASTLLGGDTEAFF. In DNA, the CDR3 is TGTGCCAGCACCCTCTTGGGAGGGGACACTGAAGCTTTCTTT.

The chain has TRBV6-5 and TRBJ1-6; tentatively, D is TRBD1 (5 bases). Germline values: CDR1 MNHEY, CDR2 SVGAGI. The CDR3 extends over 15 amino acids. Trimming took off 7 bases at V and 9 bases at J, with 19 bases between the two ends. The chain's CDR3 is CASTSLPGGGSPLHF. The CDR3 DNA sequence: TGTGCCAGCACCTCCCTCCCGGGGGGTGGTTCACCCCTCCACTTT.